This T cell receptor beta chain was identified during a study of blood T cell repertoires in COVID-19. Across the whole study: COVID-19 samples collected from the United States, Italy and Spain covered acute and convalescent phases. T cells, B-cell-depleted T cells, or PBMCs supplied cDNA or gDNA.

Notes on this clone: Other DNA sequences in the same sample also yield this CDR3.

Germline assignment: CDR1 SGHRS and CDR2 YFSETQ. Deletions cut 0 bases from V and 0 bases from J, with 7 bases between. The CDR3 length is 15 residues. The authors' processing: Amplified reference gene primers provided the basis for estimating nucleated cell counts. Measured with immunoSEQ multiplex PCR; TCRdb has only the in-frame clones, and not every one. Clone size and the V and J calls come from that table; the DNA yielded D and trimming. The data contain about 250,000 clones, roughly 80% of them singletons. The chain is built from TRBV5-1 and TRBJ1-3; no definite D call. Material for sequencing was peripheral blood. This TCR derives from a woman at least 80 years old with acute or convalescent COVID-19. The CDR3 sequence: CASSLAAASGNTIYF. DNA for the CDR3: TGCGCCAGCAGCTTGGCCGCGGCCTCTGGAAACACCATATATTTT.